This T cell receptor beta chain was sequenced during a study of CD8 T cells in ankylosing spondylitis. Regarding the study as a whole: The study identified a TCR beta motif of eight highly homologous variants that appeared characteristic of ankylosing spondylitis blood.

Germline loops: CDR1 PRHDT, CDR2 FYEKMQ (reference sequence). V was pared by 6 bases and J by 3 bases, with 5 bases of the junction left unmatched. This CDR3 is 15 amino acids long. This clonotype was detected only a few times. Antigen: not known. TCRdb independently ran MiXCR on the 5' RACE reads; one entry per CDR3 protein. The sample consists of around 770,000 distinct CDR3 sequences, over 9.5% of them appearing once. The sequenced sample consisted of blood, either unsorted or a sorted T cell fraction (not recorded which). The rearrangement joins TRBV13 to TRBJ2-2, with TRBD1 identical over 9 bases. The TCR originated in a male donor with ankylosing spondylitis. This CDR3 reads CASSLGTGYTGELFF. CDR3 sequence (DNA): TGTGCCAGCAGTCTTGGGACAGGGTACACCGGGGAGCTGTTTTTT.